The present T cell receptor (beta chain) was sequenced within a study of cytomegalovirus exposure and HLA in healthy donors. CDR1 is SQVTM, CDR2 ANQGSEA, per germline. Deletions cut 6 bases from V and 4 bases from J, with 20 bases between. This CDR3 is built from 15 residues. Primers: 60 Vbeta forward and 13 Jbeta reverse. Using immunoSEQ multiplex PCR, the repertoire was profiled, and TCRdb retains in-frame clones only, with some absent. Of under 110,000 clones listed, under 85% are singletons. Concerning this clone itself: Antigen unknown.

In nominal health when sampled, donors likely had unrecorded immune exposures nonetheless. Overall study results and limits: Reports showed the classifier diagnosing cytomegalovirus status with high specificity and sensitivity. A previous analysis found most TCR beta V segments productive roughly 90% or roughly 30% of the time. It was assumed in the presence/absence analyses that sequencing depth was roughly uniform across donors.

This receptor was taken from a woman between 40 and 55 years old in good health and CMV-seronegative. Source material: PBMCs. The J gene is TRBJ2-3, the V gene TRBV29-1; D is possibly TRBD2 (6 bases). CDR3 nucleotides: TGCAGCGTAGGAGGGCGGGTGGGCGTAGCAGATACGCAGTATTTT. Protein product: CSVGGRVGVADTQYF.